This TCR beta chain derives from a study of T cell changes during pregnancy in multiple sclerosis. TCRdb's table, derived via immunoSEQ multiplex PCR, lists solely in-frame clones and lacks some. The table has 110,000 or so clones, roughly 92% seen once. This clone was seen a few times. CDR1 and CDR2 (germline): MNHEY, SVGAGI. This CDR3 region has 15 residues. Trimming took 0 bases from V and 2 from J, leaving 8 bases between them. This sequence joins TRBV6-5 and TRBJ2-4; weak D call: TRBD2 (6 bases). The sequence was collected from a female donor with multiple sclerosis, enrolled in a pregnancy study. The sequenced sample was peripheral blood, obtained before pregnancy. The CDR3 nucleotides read TGTGCCAGCAGTTACTCGGGCGGGACCAAAAACATTCAGTACTTC. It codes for CASSYSGGTKNIQYF.